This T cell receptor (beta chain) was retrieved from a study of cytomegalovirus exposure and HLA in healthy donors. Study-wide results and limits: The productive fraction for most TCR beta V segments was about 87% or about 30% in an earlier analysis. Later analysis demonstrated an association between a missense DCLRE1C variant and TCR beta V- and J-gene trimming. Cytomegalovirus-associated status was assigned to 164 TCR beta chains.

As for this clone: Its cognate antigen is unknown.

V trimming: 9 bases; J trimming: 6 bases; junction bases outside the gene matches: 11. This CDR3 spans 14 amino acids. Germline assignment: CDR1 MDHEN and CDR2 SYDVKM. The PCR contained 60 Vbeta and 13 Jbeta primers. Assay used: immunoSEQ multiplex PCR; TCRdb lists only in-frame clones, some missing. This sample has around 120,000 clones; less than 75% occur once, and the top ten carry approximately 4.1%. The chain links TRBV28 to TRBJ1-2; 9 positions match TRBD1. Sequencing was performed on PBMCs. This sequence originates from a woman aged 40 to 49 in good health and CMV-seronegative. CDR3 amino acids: CARTVTGGANGYTF. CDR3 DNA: TGTGCCAGAACCGTTACAGGGGGCGCGAATGGCTACACCTTC.